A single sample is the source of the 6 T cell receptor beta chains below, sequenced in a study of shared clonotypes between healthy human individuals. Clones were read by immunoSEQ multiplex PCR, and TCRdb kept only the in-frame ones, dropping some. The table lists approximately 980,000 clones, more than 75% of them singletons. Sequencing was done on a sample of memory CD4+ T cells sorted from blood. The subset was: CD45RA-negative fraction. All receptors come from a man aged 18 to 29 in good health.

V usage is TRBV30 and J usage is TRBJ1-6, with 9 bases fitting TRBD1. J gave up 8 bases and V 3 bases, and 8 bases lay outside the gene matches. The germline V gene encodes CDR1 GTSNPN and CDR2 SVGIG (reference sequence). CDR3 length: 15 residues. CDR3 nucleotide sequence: TGTGCCTGGAGGAGATCCGGGACAGGGTATTCACCCCTCCACTTT. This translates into CAWRRSGTGYSPLHF.

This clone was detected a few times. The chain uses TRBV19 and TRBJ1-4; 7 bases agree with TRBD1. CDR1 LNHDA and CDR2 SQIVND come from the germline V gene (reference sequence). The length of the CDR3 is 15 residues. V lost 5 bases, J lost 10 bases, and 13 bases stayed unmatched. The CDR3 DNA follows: TGTGCCAGTAGTTCCCGGACAGGAGCCCCATCAAAACTGTTTTTT. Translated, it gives CASSSRTGAPSKLFF.

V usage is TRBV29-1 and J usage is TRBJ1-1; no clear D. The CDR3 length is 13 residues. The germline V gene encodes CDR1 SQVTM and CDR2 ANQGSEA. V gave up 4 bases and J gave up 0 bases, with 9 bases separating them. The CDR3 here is CSVGDTLNTEAFF. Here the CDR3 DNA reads TGCAGCGTTGGCGACACCCTGAACACTGAAGCTTTCTTT.

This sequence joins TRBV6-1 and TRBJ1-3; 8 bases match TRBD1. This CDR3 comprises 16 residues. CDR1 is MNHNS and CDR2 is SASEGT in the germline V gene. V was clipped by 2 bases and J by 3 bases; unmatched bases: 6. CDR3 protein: CASSESRGPVGNTIYF. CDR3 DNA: TGTGCCAGCAGTGAAAGCAGGGGGCCTGTTGGAAACACCATATATTTT.

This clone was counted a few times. The CDR3 region is CASSAMGAGISNTQYF. CDR3 nucleotides: TGTGCCAGCAGTGCCATGGGAGCGGGGATTTCAAATACGCAGTATTTT. The chain is built from TRBV2 and TRBJ2-3; 7 nucleotides align to TRBD2. The CDR3 contains 16 residues. Germline CDR1 SNHLY, CDR2 FYNNEI. V lost 4 bases and J lost 7; bases outside the gene matches: 14.

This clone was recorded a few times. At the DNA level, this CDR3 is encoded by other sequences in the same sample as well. CDR3 DNA sequence: TGTGCCTGGAATAGGGGGGGGCTCTACAATGAGCAGTTCTTC. It specifies CAWNRGGLYNEQFF. The rearrangement joins TRBV30 to TRBJ2-1, with a weak D call TRBD2 (7 bases). The CDR3 is made up of 14 amino acids. Germline V gene data show CDR1 as GTSNPN and CDR2 as SVGIG (reference sequence). Trimming cost V 4 bases and J 3 bases, with 13 bases left between them. Looking up the rest from reference TRBV30 and TRBJ2-1 gives the full variable domain: SQTIHQWPATLVQPVGSPLSLECTVEGTSNPNLYWYRQAAGRGLQLLFYSVGIGQISSEVPQNLSASRPQDRQFILSSKKLLLSDSGFYLCAWNRGGLYNEQFFGPGTRLTVL.